The clone carrying this T cell receptor (beta chain) was seen ten or more times. Its antigen is still unknown. The sample comes from a study of breast tumors, draining lymph nodes, adjacent tissues. Study-level findings and limits: Tumor and nontumor repertoires were significantly more similar in luminal-like than in basal-like breast cancer. The lymph node origin of tumor T cells was framed as consistent with a hypothesis, not demonstrated. Tumor TCR diversity was below lymph nodes but above nontumor tissue. Most tumor T cells seemingly derive from lymph node, then expand in tumor.

This CDR3 is 15 amino acids long. Germline V gene lookup returns CDR1 MNHNS and CDR2 SASEGT. Trimming pared 9 bases from V and 4 bases from J, leaving 19 bases between. Axillary draining lymph nodes of breast cancer patients supplied the node samples. TCRdb reanalysed the multiplex PCR reads using MiXCR and keeps one entry per CDR3 protein. This repertoire shows some 120,000 distinct CDR3 sequences, around 20% found once; its top ten account for 2.2%. The sequencing input was axillary lymph node tissue. The gene calls are TRBV6-1 and TRBJ1-5; D gene unclear. This clonotype originated in a female donor with breast cancer. Some clones in this sample may be carry-over from other donors' samples. The CDR3 loop is CASEGGRSRNQPQHF. CDR3 bases: TGTGCCAGTGAGGGAGGACGGTCCAGGAATCAGCCCCAGCATTTT.